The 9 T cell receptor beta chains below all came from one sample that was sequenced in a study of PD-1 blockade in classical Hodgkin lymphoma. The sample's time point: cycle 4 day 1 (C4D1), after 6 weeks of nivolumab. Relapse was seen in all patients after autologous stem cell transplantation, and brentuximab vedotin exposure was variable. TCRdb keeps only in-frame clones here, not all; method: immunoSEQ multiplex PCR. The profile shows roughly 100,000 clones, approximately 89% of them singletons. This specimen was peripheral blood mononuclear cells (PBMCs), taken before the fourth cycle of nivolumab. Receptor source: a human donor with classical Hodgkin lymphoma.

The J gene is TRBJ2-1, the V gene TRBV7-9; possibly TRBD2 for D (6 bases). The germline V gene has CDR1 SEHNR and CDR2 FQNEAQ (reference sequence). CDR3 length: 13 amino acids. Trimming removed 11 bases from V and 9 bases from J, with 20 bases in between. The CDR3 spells CAAHRSGVGEQFF. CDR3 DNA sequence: TGTGCCGCCCACCGGTCGGGAGTGGGTGAGCAGTTCTTC.

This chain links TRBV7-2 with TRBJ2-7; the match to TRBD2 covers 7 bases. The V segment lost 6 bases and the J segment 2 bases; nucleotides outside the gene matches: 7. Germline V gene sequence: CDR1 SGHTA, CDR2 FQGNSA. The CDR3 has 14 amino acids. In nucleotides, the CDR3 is TGTGCCAGCAGTTCCTCTAGCGGTCCCTACGAGCAGTACTTC. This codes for CASSSSSGPYEQYF. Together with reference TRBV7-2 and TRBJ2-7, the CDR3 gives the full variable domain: GAGVSQSPSNKVTEKGKDVELRCDPISGHTALYWYRQSLGQGLEFLIYFQGNSAPDKSGLPSDRFSAERTGGSVSTLTIQRTQQEDSAVYLCASSSSSGPYEQYFGPGTRLTVT.

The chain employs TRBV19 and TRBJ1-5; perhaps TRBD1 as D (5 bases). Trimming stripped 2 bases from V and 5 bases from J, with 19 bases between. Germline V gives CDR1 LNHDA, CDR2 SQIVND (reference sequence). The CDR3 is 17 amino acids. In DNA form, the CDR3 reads TGTGCCAGTAGTATACGATGGGAACAGGCGGATGATCAGCCCCAGCATTTT. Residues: CASSIRWEQADDQPQHF.

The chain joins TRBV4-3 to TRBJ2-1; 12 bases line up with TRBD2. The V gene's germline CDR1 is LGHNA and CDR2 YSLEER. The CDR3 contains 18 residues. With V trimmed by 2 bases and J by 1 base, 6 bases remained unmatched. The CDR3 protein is CASSQRLAGVGSYNEQFF. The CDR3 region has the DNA TGCGCCAGCAGCCAACGACTAGCGGGAGTTGGGTCCTACAATGAGCAGTTCTTC.

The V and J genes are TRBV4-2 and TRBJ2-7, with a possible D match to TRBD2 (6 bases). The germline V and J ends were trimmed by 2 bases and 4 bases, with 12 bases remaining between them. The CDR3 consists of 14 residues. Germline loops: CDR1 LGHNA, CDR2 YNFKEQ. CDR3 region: CASSQRTGEYEQYF. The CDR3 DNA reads TGTGCCAGCAGCCAACGTACGGGGGAATACGAGCAGTACTTC.

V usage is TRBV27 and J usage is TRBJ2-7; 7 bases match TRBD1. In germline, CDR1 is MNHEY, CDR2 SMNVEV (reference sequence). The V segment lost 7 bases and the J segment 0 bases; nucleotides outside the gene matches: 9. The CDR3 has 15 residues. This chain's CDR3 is CASTPTGASSYEQYF. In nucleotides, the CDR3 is TGTGCCAGCACCCCAACAGGGGCTAGCTCCTACGAGCAGTACTTC.

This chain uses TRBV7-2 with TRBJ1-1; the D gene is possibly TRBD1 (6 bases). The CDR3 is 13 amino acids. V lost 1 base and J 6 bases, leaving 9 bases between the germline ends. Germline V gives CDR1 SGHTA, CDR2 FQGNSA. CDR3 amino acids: CASSLGQGSEAFF. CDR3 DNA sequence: TGTGCCAGCAGCTTAGGTCAGGGGTCTGAAGCTTTCTTT. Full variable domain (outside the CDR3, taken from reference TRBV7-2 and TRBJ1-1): GAGVSQSPSNKVTEKGKDVELRCDPISGHTALYWYRQSLGQGLEFLIYFQGNSAPDKSGLPSDRFSAERTGGSVSTLTIQRTQQEDSAVYLCASSLGQGSEAFFGQGTRLTVV.

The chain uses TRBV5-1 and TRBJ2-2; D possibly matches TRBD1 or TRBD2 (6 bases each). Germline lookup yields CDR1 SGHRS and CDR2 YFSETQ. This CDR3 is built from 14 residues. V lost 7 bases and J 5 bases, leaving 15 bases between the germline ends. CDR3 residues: CASRGGLRTGELFF. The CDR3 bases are TGCGCCAGCCGAGGGGGACTGAGGACCGGGGAGCTGTTTTTT.

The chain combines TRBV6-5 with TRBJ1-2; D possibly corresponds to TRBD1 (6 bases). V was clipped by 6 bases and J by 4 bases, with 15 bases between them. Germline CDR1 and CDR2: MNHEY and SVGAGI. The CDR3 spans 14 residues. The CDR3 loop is CASSPPDRAYGYTF. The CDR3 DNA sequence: TGTGCCAGCAGCCCCCCGGACAGAGCCTATGGCTACACCTTC.